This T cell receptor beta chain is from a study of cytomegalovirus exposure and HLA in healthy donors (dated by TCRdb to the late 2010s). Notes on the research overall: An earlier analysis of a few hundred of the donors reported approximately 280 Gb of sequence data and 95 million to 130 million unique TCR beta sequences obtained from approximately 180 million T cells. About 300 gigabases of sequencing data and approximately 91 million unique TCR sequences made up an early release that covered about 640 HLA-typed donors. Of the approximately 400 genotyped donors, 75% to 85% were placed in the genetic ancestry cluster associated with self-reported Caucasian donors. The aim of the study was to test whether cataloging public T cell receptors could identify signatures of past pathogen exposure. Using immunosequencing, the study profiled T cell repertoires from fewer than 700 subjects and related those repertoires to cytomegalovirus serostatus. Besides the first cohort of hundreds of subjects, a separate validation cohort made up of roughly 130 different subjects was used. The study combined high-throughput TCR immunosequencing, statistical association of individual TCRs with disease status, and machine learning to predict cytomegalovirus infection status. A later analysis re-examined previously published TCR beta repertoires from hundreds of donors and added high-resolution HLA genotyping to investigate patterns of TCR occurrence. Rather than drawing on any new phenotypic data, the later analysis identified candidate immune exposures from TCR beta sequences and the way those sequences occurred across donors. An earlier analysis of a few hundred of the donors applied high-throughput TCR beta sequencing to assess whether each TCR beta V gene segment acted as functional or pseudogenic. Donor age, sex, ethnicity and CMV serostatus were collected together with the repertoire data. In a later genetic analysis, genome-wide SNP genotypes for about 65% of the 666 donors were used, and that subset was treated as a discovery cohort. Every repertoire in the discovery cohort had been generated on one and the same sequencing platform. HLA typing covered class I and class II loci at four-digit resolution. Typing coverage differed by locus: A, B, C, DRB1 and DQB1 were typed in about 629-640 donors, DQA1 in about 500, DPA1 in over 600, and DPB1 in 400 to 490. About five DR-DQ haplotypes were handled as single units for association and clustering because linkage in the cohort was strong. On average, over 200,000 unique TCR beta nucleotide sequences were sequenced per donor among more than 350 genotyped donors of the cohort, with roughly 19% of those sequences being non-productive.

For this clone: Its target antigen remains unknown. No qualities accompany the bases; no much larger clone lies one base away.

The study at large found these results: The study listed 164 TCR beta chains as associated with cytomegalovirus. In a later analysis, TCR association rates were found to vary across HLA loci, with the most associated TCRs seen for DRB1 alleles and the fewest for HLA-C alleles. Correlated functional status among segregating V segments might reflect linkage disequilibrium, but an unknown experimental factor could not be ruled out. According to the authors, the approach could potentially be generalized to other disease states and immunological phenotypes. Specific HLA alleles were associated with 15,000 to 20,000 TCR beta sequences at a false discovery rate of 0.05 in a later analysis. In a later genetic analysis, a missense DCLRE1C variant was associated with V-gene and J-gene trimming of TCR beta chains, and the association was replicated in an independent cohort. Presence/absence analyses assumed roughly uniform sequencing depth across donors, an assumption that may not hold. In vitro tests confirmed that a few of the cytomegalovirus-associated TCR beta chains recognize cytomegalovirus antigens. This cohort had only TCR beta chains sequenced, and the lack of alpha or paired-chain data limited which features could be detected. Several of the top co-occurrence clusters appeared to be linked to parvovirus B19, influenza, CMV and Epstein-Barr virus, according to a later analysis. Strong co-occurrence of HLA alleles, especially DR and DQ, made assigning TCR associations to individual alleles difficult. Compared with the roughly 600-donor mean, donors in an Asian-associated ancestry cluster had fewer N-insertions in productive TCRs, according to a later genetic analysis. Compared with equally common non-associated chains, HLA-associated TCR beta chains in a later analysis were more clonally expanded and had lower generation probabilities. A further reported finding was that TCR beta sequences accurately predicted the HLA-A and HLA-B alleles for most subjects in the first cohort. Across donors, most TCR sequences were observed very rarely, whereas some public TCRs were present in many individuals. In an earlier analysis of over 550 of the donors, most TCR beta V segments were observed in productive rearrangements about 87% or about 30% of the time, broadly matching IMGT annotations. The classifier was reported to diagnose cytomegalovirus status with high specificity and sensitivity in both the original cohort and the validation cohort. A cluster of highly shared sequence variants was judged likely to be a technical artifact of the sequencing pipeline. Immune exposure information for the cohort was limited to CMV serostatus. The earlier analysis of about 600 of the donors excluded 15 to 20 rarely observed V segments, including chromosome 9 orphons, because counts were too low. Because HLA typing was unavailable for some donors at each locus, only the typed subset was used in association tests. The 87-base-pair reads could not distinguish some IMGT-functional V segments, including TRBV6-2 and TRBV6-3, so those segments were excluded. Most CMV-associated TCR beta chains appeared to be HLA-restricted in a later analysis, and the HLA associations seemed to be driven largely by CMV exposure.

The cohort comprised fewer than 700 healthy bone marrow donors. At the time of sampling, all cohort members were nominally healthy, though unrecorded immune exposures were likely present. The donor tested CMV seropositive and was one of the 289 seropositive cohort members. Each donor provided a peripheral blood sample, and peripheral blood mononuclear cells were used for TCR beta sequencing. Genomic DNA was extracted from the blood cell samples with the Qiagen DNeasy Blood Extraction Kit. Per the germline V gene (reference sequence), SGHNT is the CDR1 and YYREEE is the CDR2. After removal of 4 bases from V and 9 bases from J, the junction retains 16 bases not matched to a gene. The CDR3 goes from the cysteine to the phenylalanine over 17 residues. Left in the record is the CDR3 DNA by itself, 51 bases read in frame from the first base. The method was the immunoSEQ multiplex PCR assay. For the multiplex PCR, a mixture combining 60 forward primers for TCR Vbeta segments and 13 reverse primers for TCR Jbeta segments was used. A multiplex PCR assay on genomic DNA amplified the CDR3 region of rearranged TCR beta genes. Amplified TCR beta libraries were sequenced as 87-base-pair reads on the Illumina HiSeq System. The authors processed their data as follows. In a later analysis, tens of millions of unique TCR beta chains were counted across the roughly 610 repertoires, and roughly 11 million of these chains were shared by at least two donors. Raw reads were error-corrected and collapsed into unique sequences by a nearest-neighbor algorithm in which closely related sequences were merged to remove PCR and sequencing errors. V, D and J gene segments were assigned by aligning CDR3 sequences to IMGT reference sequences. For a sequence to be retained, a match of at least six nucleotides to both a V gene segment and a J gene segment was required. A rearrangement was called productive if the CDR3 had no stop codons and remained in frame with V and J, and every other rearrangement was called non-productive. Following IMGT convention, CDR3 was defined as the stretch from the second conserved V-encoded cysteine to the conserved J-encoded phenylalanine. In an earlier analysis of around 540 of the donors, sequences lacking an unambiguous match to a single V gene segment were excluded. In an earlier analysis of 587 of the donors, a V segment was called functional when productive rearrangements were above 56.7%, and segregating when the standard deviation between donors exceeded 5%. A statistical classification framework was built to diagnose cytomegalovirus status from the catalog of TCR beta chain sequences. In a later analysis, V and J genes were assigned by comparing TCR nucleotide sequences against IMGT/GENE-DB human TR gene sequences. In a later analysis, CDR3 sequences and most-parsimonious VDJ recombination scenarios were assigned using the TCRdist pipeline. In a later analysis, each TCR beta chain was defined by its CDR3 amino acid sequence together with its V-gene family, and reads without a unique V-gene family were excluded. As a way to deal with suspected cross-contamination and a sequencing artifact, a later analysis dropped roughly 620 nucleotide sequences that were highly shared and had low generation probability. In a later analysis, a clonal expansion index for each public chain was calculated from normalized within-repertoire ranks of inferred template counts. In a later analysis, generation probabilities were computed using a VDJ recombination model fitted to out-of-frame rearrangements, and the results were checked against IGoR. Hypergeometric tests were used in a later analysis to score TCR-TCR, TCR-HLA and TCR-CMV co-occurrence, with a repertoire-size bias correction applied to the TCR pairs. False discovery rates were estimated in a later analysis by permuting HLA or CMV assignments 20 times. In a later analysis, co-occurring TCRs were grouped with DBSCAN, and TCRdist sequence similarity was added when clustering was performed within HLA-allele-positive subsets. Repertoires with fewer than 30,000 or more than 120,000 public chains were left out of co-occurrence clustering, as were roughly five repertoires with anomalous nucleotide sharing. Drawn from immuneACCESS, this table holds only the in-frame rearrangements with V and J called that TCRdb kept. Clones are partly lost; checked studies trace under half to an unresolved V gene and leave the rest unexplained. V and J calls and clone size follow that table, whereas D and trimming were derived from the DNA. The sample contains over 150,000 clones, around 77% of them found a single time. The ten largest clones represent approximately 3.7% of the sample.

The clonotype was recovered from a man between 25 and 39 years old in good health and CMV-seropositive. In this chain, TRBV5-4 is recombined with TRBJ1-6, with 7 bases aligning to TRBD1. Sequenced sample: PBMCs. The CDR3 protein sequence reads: CASSGGVAGGIGSPLHF. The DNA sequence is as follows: TGTGCCAGCAGCGGAGGGGTGGCAGGGGGTATAGGTTCACCCCTCCACTTT.